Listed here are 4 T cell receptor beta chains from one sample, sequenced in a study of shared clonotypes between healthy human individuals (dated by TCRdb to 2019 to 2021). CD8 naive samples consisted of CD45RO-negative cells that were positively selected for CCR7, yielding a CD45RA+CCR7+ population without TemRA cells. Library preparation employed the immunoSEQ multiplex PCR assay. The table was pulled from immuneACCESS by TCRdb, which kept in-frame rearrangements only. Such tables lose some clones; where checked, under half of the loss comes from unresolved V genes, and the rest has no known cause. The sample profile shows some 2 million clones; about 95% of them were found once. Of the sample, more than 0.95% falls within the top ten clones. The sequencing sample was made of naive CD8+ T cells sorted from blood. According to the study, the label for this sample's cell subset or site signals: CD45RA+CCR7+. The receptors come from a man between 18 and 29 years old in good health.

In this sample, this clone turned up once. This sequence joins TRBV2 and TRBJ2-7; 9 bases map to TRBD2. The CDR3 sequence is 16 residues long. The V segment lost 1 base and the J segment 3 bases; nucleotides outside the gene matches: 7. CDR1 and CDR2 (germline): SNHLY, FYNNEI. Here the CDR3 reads CASSEGASGGLYEQYF. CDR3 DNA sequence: TGTGCCAGCAGTGAAGGGGCAAGCGGGGGGCTCTACGAGCAGTACTTC.

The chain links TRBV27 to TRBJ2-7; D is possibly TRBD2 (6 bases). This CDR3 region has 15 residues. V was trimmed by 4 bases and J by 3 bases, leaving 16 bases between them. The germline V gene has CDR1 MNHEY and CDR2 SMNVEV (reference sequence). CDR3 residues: CASSSGLGSFYEQYF. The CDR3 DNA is TGTGCCAGCAGTTCAGGGCTCGGGAGCTTCTACGAGCAGTACTTC.

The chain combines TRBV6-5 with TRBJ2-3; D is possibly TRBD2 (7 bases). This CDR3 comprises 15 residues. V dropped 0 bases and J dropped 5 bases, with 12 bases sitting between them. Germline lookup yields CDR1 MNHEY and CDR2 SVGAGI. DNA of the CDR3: TGTGCCAGCAGTTACTCAGGGGGGGCAGTAGATACGCAGTATTTT. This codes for CASSYSGGAVDTQYF.

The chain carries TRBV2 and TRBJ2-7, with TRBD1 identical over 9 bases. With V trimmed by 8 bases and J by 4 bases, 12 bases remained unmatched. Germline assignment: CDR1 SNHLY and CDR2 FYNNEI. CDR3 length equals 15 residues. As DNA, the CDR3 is TGTGCCAGCTGGACAGGGGAAGGCGTTTATTACGAGCAGTACTTC. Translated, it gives CASWTGEGVYYEQYF.